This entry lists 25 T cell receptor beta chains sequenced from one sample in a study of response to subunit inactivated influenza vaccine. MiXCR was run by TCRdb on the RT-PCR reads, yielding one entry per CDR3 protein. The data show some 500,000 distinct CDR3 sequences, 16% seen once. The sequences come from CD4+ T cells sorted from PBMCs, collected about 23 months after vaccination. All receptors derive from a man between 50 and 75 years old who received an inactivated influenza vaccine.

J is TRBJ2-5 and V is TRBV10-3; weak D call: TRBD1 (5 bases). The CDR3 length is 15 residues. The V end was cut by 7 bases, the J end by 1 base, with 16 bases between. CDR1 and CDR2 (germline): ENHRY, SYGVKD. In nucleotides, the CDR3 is TGTGCCATCAATCAAGACCCAGGGTTCCAAGAGACCCAGTACTTC. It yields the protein CAINQDPGFQETQYF.

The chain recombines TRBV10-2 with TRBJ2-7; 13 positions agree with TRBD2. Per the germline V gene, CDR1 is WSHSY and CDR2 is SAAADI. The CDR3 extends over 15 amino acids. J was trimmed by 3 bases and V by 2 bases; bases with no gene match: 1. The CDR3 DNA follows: TGCGCCAGCAGTGAGACTAGCGGGAGGGTCTACGAGCAGTACTTC. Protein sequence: CASSETSGRVYEQYF.

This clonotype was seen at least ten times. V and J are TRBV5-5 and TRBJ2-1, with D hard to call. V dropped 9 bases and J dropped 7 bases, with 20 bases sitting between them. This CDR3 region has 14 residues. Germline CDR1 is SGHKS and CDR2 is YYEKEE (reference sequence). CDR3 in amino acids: CATDLRPAGNEQFF. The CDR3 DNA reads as TGTGCCACCGACCTTCGACCCGCCGGGAATGAGCAGTTCTTC. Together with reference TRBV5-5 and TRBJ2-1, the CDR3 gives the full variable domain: DAGVTQSPTHLIKTRGQQVTLRCSPISGHKSVSWYQQVLGQGPQFIFQYYEKEERGRGNFPDRFSARQFPNYSSELNVNALLLGDSALYLCATDLRPAGNEQFFGPGTRLTVL.

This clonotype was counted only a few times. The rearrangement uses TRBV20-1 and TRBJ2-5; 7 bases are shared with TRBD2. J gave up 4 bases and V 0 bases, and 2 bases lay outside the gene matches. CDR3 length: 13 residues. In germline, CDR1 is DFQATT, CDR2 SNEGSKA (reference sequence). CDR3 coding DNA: TGCAGTGCTAGAGAAGCTAGCGGAGAGACCCAGTACTTC. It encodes CSAREASGETQYF.

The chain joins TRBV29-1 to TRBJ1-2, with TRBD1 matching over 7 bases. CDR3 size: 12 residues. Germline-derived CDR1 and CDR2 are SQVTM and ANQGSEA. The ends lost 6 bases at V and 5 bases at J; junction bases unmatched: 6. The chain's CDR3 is CSVKQGNYGYTF. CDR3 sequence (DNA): TGCAGCGTCAAACAGGGGAATTATGGCTACACCTTC. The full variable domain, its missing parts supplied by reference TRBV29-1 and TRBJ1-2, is SAVISQKPSRDICQRGTSLTIQCQVDSQVTMMFWYRQQPGQSLTLIATANQGSEATYESGFVIDKFPISRPNLTFSTLTVSNMSPEDSSIYLCSVKQGNYGYTFGSGTRLTVV.

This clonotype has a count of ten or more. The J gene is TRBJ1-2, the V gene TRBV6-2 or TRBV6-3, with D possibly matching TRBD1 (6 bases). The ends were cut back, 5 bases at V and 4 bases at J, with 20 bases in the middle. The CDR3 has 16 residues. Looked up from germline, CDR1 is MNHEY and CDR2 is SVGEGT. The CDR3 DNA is TGTGCCAGCAGTCGCCCACAGGGACGAAATGCCTATGGCTACACCTTC. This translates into CASSRPQGRNAYGYTF.

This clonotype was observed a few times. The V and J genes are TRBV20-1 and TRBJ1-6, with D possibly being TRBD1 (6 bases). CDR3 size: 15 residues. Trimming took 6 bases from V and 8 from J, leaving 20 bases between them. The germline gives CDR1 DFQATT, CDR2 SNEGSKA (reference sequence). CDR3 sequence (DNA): TGCAGTGCCGCCCCGGGCGGGGGCATGGATTCACCCCTCCACTTT. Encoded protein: CSAAPGGGMDSPLHF.

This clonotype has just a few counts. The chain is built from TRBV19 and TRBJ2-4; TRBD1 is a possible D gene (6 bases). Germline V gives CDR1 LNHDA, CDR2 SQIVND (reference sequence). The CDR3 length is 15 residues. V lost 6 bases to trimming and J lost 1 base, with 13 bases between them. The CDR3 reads CASSTPRGAKNIQYF. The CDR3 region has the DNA TGTGCCAGTAGCACACCTAGGGGGGCCAAAAACATTCAGTACTTC.

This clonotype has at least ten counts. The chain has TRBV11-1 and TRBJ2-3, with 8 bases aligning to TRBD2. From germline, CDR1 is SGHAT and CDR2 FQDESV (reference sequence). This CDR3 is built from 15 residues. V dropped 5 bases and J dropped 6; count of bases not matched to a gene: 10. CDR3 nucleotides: TGTGCCAGCAGCCCGCCGATCGGGAGGGCCGATACGCAGTATTTT. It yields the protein CASSPPIGRADTQYF.

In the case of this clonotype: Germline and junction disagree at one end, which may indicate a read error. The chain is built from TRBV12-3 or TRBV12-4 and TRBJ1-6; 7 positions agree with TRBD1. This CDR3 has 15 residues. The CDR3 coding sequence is TGTGCCAGCAGTTCCGTAACAGGGGTTAATACACCCCTCCACTTT. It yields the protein CASSSVTGVNTPLHF.

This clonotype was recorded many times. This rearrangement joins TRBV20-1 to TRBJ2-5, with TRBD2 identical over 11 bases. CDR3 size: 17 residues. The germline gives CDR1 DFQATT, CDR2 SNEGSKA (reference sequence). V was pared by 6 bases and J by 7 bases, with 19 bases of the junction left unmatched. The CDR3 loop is CSAFWILAGVYDGTQYF. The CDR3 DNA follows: TGCAGTGCCTTCTGGATACTAGCGGGAGTTTATGACGGGACCCAGTACTTC.

CDR3 amino acids: CASRGRERGSYEQYF. In DNA, the CDR3 is TGTGCCAGCAGGGGACGAGAGCGGGGTTCCTACGAGCAGTACTTC. The genes are TRBV3-1 and TRBJ2-7, with 7 bases aligning to TRBD2. V lost 6 bases, J lost 1 base, and 9 bases stayed unmatched. This CDR3 is built from 15 residues. Per germline, CDR1 LGHDT and CDR2 YNNKEL (reference sequence).

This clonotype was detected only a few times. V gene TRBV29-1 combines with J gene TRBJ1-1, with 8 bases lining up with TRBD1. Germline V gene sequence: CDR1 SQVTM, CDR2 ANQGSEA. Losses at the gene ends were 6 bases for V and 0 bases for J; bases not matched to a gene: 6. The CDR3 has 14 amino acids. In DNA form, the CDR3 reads TGCAGCGTAGGACAGGGAACGGTGAACACTGAAGCTTTCTTT. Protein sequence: CSVGQGTVNTEAFF.

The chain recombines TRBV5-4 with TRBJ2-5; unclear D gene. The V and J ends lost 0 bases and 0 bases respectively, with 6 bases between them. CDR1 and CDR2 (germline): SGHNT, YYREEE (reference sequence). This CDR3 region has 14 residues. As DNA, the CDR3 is TGTGCCAGCAGCTTGGACAGCTACCAAGAGACCCAGTACTTC. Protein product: CASSLDSYQETQYF. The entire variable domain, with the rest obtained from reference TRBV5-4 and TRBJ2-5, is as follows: ETGVTQSPTHLIKTRGQQVTLRCSSQSGHNTVSWYQQALGQGPQFIFQYYREEENGRGNFPPRFSGLQFPNYSSELNVNALELDDSALYLCASSLDSYQETQYFGPGTRLLVL.

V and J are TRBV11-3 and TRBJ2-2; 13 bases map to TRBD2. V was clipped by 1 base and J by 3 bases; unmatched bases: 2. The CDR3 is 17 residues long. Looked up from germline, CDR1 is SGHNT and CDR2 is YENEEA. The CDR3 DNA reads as TGTGCCAGCAGCTTAGGACTAGCGGGAGGCTACACCGGGGAGCTGTTTTTT. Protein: CASSLGLAGGYTGELFF. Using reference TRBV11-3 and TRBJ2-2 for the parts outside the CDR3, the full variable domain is EAGVVQSPRYKIIEKKQPVAFWCNPISGHNTLYWYLQNLGQGPELLIRYENEEAVDDSQLPKDRFSAERLKGVDSTLKIQPAELGDSAVYLCASSLGLAGGYTGELFFGEGSRLTVL.

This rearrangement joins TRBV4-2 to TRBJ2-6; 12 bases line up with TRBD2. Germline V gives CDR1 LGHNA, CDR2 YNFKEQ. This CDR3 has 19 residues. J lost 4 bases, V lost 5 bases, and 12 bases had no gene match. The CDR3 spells CASSEILAGGTGGANVLTF. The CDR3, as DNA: TGTGCCAGCAGCGAAATACTAGCGGGGGGAACGGGAGGGGCCAACGTCCTGACTTTC.

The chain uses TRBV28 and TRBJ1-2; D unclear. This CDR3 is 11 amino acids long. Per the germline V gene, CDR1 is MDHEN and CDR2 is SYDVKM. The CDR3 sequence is CGVLAHYGYTF. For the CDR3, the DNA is TGTGGGGTCCTCGCCCACTATGGCTACACCTTC.

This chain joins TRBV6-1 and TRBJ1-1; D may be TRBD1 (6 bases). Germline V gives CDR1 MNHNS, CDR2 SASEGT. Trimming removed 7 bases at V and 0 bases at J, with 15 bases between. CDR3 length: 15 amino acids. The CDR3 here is CASTVATGMNTEAFF. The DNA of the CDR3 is TGTGCCAGCACCGTGGCGACAGGAATGAACACTGAAGCTTTCTTT.

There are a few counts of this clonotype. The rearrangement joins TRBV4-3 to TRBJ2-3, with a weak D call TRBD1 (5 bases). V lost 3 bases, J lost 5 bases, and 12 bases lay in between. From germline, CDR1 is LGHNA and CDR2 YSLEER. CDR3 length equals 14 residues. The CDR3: CASSQGQKRDTQYF. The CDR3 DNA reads TGCGCCAGCAGCCAGGGGCAGAAGAGAGATACGCAGTATTTT.

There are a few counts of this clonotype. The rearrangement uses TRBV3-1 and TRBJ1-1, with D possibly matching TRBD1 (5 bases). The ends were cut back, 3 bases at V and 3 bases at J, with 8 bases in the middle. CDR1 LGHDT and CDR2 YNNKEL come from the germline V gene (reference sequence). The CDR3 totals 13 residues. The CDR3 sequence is CASSHLRDTEAFF. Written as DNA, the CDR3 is TGTGCCAGCAGCCACCTCAGGGACACTGAAGCTTTCTTT.

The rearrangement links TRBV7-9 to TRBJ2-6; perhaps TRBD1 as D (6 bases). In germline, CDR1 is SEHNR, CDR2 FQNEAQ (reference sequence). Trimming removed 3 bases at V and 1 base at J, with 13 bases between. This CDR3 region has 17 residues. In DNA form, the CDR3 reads TGTGCCAGCAGCTTCTGGCAGGGGTCTTCTGGGGCCAACGTCCTGACTTTC. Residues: CASSFWQGSSGANVLTF.

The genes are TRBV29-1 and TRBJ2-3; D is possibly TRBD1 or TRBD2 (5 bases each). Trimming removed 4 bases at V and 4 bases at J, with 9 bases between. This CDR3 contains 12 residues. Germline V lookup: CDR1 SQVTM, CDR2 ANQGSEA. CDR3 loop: CSVVGGADTQYF. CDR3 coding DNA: TGCAGCGTTGTTGGGGGTGCAGATACGCAGTATTTT.

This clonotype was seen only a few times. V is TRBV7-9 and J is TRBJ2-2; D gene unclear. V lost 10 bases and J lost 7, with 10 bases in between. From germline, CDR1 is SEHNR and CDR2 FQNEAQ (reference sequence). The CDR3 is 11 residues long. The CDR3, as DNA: TGTGCCACACACAGCGTCGGGGAGCTGTTTTTT. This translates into CATHSVGELFF.

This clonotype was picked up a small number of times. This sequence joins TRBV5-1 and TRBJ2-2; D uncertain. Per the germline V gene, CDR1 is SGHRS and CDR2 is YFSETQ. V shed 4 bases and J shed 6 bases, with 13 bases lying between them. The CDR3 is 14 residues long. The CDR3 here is CASSRALGSGELFF. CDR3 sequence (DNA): TGCGCCAGCAGCCGAGCTTTGGGCTCCGGGGAGCTGTTTTTT. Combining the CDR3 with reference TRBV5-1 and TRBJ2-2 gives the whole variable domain KAGVTQTPRYLIKTRGQQVTLSCSPISGHRSVSWYQQTPGQGLQFLFEYFSETQRNKGNFPGRFSGRQFSNSRSEMNVSTLELGDSALYLCASSRALGSGELFFGEGSRLTVL.

CDR3 loop: CATRHGGGYGTDTQYF. CDR3 DNA sequence: TGTGCCACCAGACATGGAGGAGGTTACGGCACAGATACGCAGTATTTT. This rearrangement joins TRBV15 to TRBJ2-3; weak D call: TRBD2 (5 bases). Germline values: CDR1 LNHNV, CDR2 YYDKDF (reference sequence). The CDR3 spans 16 residues. The germline V and J ends were trimmed by 6 bases and 1 base, with 17 bases remaining between them.